This is a list of T cell receptor beta chains from one sample in a study of CD8 T cells in ankylosing spondylitis. MiXCR was run by TCRdb on the 5' RACE reads, yielding one entry per CDR3 protein. The sample includes about 310,000 distinct CDR3 sequences, less than 25% of them seen just once. The specimen sequenced was blood, either unsorted or a sorted T cell fraction (not recorded which). These receptor sequences come from a female donor with ankylosing spondylitis or in good health (not recorded which). CDR3s include the opening cysteine and the closing phenylalanine or tryptophan.

v_call: TRBV29-1; cdr3_aa: CSVGENTEAFF
v_call: TRBV11-1; cdr3_aa: CASSPRTGGTDTQYF
v_call: TRBV2; cdr3_aa: CASSGDRGSVYEQYF
v_call: TRBV12-3/TRBV12-4; cdr3_aa: CASSLSSGSPGELFF
v_call: TRBV15; cdr3_aa: CATSRASRGGEQYF
v_call: TRBV6-5; cdr3_aa: CASSYSRVEWVNYGYTF
v_call: TRBV29-1; cdr3_aa: CSGSGGEQYF
v_call: TRBV7-2; cdr3_aa: CASSFGRVNEQFF
v_call: TRBV27; cdr3_aa: CASNGLTGVGSDTQYF
v_call: TRBV7-9; cdr3_aa: CASSRYGETRTDTQYF
v_call: TRBV7-8; cdr3_aa: CASSPRTSGRAGRYEQYF
v_call: TRBV12-3/TRBV12-4; cdr3_aa: CASSPPIGGGNTGELFF
v_call: TRBV5-1; cdr3_aa: CASSLVASGNTETQYF
v_call: TRBV24-1; cdr3_aa: CATSDFGRNQETQYF
v_call: TRBV29-1; cdr3_aa: CSVGSGSTGELFF
v_call: TRBV12-3/TRBV12-4; cdr3_aa: CASSLRHRGPNEQYF
v_call: TRBV20-1; cdr3_aa: CSARELAGVNEQFF
v_call: TRBV10-3; cdr3_aa: CAIRNSGTSGSRDEQFF
v_call: TRBV12-3/TRBV12-4; cdr3_aa: CASTLGGGMGSYNEQFF
v_call: TRBV12-3/TRBV12-4; cdr3_aa: CASSTPTLLGEQYF
v_call: TRBV20-1; cdr3_aa: CSASLSGNVREQYF
v_call: TRBV9; cdr3_aa: CASSLFRGDSQETQYF
v_call: TRBV6-5; cdr3_aa: CASSFRYYNEQFF
v_call: TRBV20-1; cdr3_aa: CSAPSGMGETQYF
v_call: TRBV20-1; cdr3_aa: CSARDSSYEQYF
v_call: TRBV5-1; cdr3_aa: CASSLRVGITDTQYF
v_call: TRBV20-1; cdr3_aa: CSASGLVNYEQYF
v_call: TRBV6-1; cdr3_aa: CASIGAAGPRGTQYF
v_call: TRBV4-3; cdr3_aa: CASSQAEGVSPLHF
v_call: TRBV5-6; cdr3_aa: CASSLIAGFSNEQFF
v_call: TRBV6-1; cdr3_aa: CASRMTGTNTGELFF
v_call: TRBV7-9; cdr3_aa: CASSLWGQRFF
v_call: TRBV5-1; cdr3_aa: CASSLRQGDGEQYF
v_call: TRBV20-1; cdr3_aa: CSARVLLGADTQYF
v_call: TRBV20-1; cdr3_aa: CSAGMGPGSEQYF
v_call: TRBV7-2; cdr3_aa: CASSYTWETGNYGYTF
v_call: TRBV6-1; cdr3_aa: CATRQGANYGYTF
v_call: TRBV10-3; cdr3_aa: CATQDRAGVYEQYF
v_call: TRBV6-2/TRBV6-3; cdr3_aa: CASRSFGGMGNEQFF
v_call: TRBV7-8; cdr3_aa: CASSQVAVSDNEQFF
v_call: TRBV20-1; cdr3_aa: CSAEPGTGEETQYF
v_call: TRBV20-1; cdr3_aa: CSASAWGPAGYTF
v_call: TRBV5-4; cdr3_aa: CASKLAGGRDTQYF
v_call: TRBV20-1; cdr3_aa: CSASRQGFYGYTF
v_call: TRBV11-2; cdr3_aa: CASSTILGASSYNEQFF
v_call: TRBV20-1; cdr3_aa: CSARDLGRDTDTQYF
v_call: TRBV12-3/TRBV12-4; cdr3_aa: CASSPERQSGTQYF
v_call: TRBV6-5; cdr3_aa: CASSLGVNSYGYTF
v_call: TRBV12-3/TRBV12-4; cdr3_aa: CASSNGVGETQYF
v_call: TRBV10-3; cdr3_aa: CASRDREAVEAFF
v_call: TRBV10-3; cdr3_aa: CAIGERRSSYNEQFF
v_call: TRBV28; cdr3_aa: CAIGSPSTDTQYF
v_call: TRBV12-3/TRBV12-4; cdr3_aa: CASRGPPGYEQYF